Below are 31 T cell receptor beta chains sequenced from a single sample in a study of PD-L1 blockade in urothelial cancer. Time point: peripheral blood 6 weeks after treatment start. TCRdb's copy holds only in-frame clones and misses some; the assay was immunoSEQ multiplex PCR. This sample has about 120,000 clones, with about 89% found just once. The material was PBMCs, obtained around atezolizumab (anti-PD-L1) treatment. Receptors were obtained from a man aged 55-75 years with urothelial cancer.

Only a few counts were recorded for this clone. The chain links TRBV14 to TRBJ2-1; 12 nucleotides align to TRBD2. The junction had 6 bases not matched to a gene; V was cut back by 5 bases and J by 7 bases. The CDR3 length is 15 residues. Germline V gives CDR1 SGHDN, CDR2 FVKESK. The CDR3 DNA reads as TGTGCCAGCAGCGCGACTAGCGGGGGAGGGAATGAGCAGTTCTTC. Its translation is CASSATSGGGNEQFF.

The chain couples TRBV6-4 to TRBJ1-2, with 7 bases aligning to TRBD1. This CDR3 has 12 residues. Looked up from germline, CDR1 is MRHNA and CDR2 is SNTAGT. V was pared by 4 bases and J by 7 bases, with 3 bases of the junction left unmatched. The CDR3 DNA is TGTGCCAGCAGTGGACAGGGCGCTGGCTACACCTTC. Its translation is CASSGQGAGYTF.

The chain links TRBV18 to TRBJ2-2; 8 bases map to TRBD2. CDR1 is KGHSH, CDR2 LQKENI, per germline. The CDR3 contains 18 residues. Trimming at V came to 1 base and at J to 3 bases, leaving 10 bases not matched to a gene. CDR3 bases: TGTGCCAGCTCACCACTCCCCCCGGGAGGGCCTTACACCGGGGAGCTGTTTTTT. Translating it yields CASSPLPPGGPYTGELFF.

The V gene is TRBV5-4, the J gene TRBJ2-2; weak D call: TRBD1 (5 bases). This CDR3 is built from 15 residues. Per germline, CDR1 SGHNT and CDR2 YYREEE (reference sequence). V was trimmed by 2 bases and J by 2 bases, leaving 10 bases between them. The chain's CDR3 is CASSFGQGNTGELFF. Here the CDR3 DNA reads TGTGCCAGCAGCTTCGGGCAGGGTAACACCGGGGAGCTGTTTTTT.

This chain links TRBV5-1 with TRBJ1-4, with D maybe TRBD1 (6 bases). CDR3 length equals 16 residues. Germline lookup yields CDR1 SGHRS and CDR2 YFSETQ. The V end lost 2 bases, the J end lost 2 bases, and 13 bases lay between the germline ends. The CDR3 loop reads CASSLQGVRTNEKLFF. CDR3 DNA sequence: TGCGCCAGCAGCTTACAGGGAGTTCGGACTAATGAAAAACTGTTTTTT.

This clone was recorded once. The chain recombines TRBV7-9 with TRBJ2-3, with 10 bases matching TRBD2. The germline V gene has CDR1 SEHNR and CDR2 FQNEAQ (reference sequence). This CDR3 comprises 16 residues. V lost 3 bases, J lost 2 bases, and 5 bases stayed unmatched. CDR3 nucleotides: TGTGCCAGCAGCTTTTCCCTAGCGGGAGTCACAGATACGCAGTATTTT. As protein: CASSFSLAGVTDTQYF.

The chain recombines TRBV6-4 with TRBJ2-1; maybe TRBD1 (6 bases). Trimming took 5 bases from V and 0 from J, leaving 11 bases between them. CDR3 size: 15 residues. Per the germline V gene, CDR1 is MRHNA and CDR2 is SNTAGT. The CDR3 sequence is CASSIEGGSYNEQFF. The CDR3 DNA reads as TGTGCCAGCAGTATAGAAGGGGGCTCCTACAATGAGCAGTTCTTC.

The chain carries TRBV19 and TRBJ2-1, with D perhaps matching TRBD2 (5 bases). Germline CDR1 and CDR2: LNHDA and SQIVND (reference sequence). Deletions cut 3 bases from V and 2 bases from J, with 8 bases between. The CDR3 consists of 14 residues. The CDR3 region has the DNA TGTGCCAGTAGTATGCTAGCAGCCTACAATGAGCAGTTCTTC. This gives the protein CASSMLAAYNEQFF.

The chain employs TRBV5-1 and TRBJ2-3; 8 bases are shared with TRBD2. The germline gives CDR1 SGHRS, CDR2 YFSETQ. The length of the CDR3 is 14 residues. Trimming took 1 base from V and 6 from J; bases not matched to a gene: 4. The chain's CDR3 is CASSLPGGLDTQYF. The CDR3 nucleotides read TGCGCCAGCAGCTTGCCGGGGGGGCTGGATACGCAGTATTTT.

The gene calls are TRBV6-6 and TRBJ1-2, with 9 bases aligning to TRBD1. The CDR3 sequence is 13 residues long. Germline CDR1 and CDR2: MNHNY and SVGAGI (reference sequence). V trimming: 8 bases; J trimming: 7 bases; junction bases outside the gene matches: 8. CDR3 sequence: CASGQGQGFGYTF. CDR3 nucleotides: TGTGCCAGCGGCCAGGGACAGGGATTTGGCTACACCTTC.

The rearrangement uses TRBV18 and TRBJ1-1; unclear D gene. The germline V gene has CDR1 KGHSH and CDR2 LQKENI. V was pared by 5 bases and J by 3 bases, with 10 bases between. This CDR3 is 13 amino acids long. The CDR3 nucleotides read TGTGCCAGCTCAGGGCTGGAGGACACTGAAGCTTTCTTT. Amino acids: CASSGLEDTEAFF. Full variable domain (remainder filled in from reference TRBV18 and TRBJ1-1): NAGVMQNPRHLVRRRGQEARLRCSPMKGHSHVYWYRQLPEEGLKFMVYLQKENIIDESGMPKERFSAEFPKEGPSILRIQQVVRGDSAAYFCASSGLEDTEAFFGQGTRLTVV.

The chain couples TRBV19 to TRBJ1-5; TRBD1 aligns across 9 bases. CDR1 and CDR2 from the germline V gene are LNHDA and SQIVND (reference sequence). J gave up 4 bases and V 5 bases, and 9 bases lay outside the gene matches. The CDR3 runs to 16 residues. CDR3 bases: TGTGCCAGTAGTCTCACAGGGGGCGAACGGAATCAGCCCCAGCATTTT. Its protein product is CASSLTGGERNQPQHF.

The chain is built from TRBV6-5 and TRBJ1-6; maybe TRBD1 (5 bases). The V gene lost 2 bases and the J gene lost 3 bases, with 11 bases spanning the gap. Looked up from germline, CDR1 is MNHEY and CDR2 is SVGAGI. This CDR3 has 16 amino acids. For the CDR3, the DNA is TGTGCCAGCAGTTACGATCAGGGAATCTATAATTCACCCCTCCACTTT. This translates into CASSYDQGIYNSPLHF.

The chain couples TRBV6-5 to TRBJ2-4, with D tentatively TRBD1 (6 bases). Trimming left V 9 bases short and J 3 bases short, with 12 bases between. The germline CDR1 and CDR2 sequences are MNHEY and SVGAGI. The CDR3 runs 13 residues. The CDR3 spells CASWGPLKNIQYF. CDR3 bases: TGTGCCAGTTGGGGGCCCCTCAAAAACATTCAGTACTTC.

V usage is TRBV11-1 and J usage is TRBJ2-7, with 7 bases fitting TRBD2. Germline lookup yields CDR1 SGHAT and CDR2 FQDESV (reference sequence). The V segment lost 4 bases and the J segment 1 base; nucleotides outside the gene matches: 10. The CDR3 has 16 amino acids. CDR3 in DNA: TGTGCCAGCAGCTCGTCCGGGGGGAGCCTATCCTACGAGCAGTACTTC. This sequence encodes CASSSSGGSLSYEQYF.

V gene TRBV2 combines with J gene TRBJ2-7; 14 nucleotides match TRBD2. V lost 8 bases to trimming and J lost 8 bases; unmatched junction nucleotides: 5. Germline lookup yields CDR1 SNHLY and CDR2 FYNNEI. The CDR3 covers 13 residues. Written as DNA, the CDR3 is TGTGCCAGCCGACTAGCGGGAGGGCCCCAGCAGTACTTC. It is translated as CASRLAGGPQQYF.

The V and J genes are TRBV5-6 and TRBJ2-5; 8 bases map to TRBD1. The CDR3 sequence is 13 residues long. The V gene's germline CDR1 is SGHDT and CDR2 YYEEEE. V shed 4 bases, J shed 1 base, and the junction held 0 bases outside the gene matches. CDR3 sequence (DNA): TGTGCCAGCAGCGGGACAGGCCAAGAGACCCAGTACTTC. This sequence encodes CASSGTGQETQYF.

The chain carries TRBV6-5 and TRBJ1-1; D is possibly TRBD1 (5 bases). CDR3 length: 13 residues. CDR1 is MNHEY and CDR2 is SVGAGI in the germline V gene. Trimming removed 2 bases from V and 5 bases from J, with 9 bases in between. The CDR3 reads CASSYAGRTEAFF. The CDR3 DNA reads TGTGCCAGCAGTTACGCGGGGCGAACTGAAGCTTTCTTT.

This chain joins TRBV9 and TRBJ2-1; tentative D call: TRBD1 (6 bases). The germline V and J ends were trimmed by 0 bases and 9 bases, with 16 bases remaining between them. The CDR3 has 15 amino acids. Germline assignment: CDR1 SGDLS and CDR2 YYNGEE. For the CDR3, the DNA is TGTGCCAGCAGCGTAGCAGGGGCGCAAAGGACTGAGCAGTTCTTC. It yields the protein CASSVAGAQRTEQFF.

This clone showed up just once. This chain links TRBV7-8 with TRBJ1-2, with D possibly matching TRBD1 (6 bases). Germline CDR1 and CDR2: SGHVS and FQNEAQ. This CDR3 comprises 14 residues. V was pared by 2 bases and J by 8 bases, with 15 bases between. CDR3 sequence reads: CASSLIITGSGYTF. In nucleotides, the CDR3 is TGTGCCAGCAGCTTAATAATAACAGGGTCCGGCTACACCTTC.

The chain recombines TRBV5-4 with TRBJ1-2; 8 positions match TRBD1. The CDR3 is 15 residues long. V shed 4 bases, J shed 2 bases, and the junction held 7 bases outside the gene matches. Looked up from germline, CDR1 is SGHNT and CDR2 is YYREEE (reference sequence). In nucleotides, the CDR3 is TGTGCCAGCAGCCCTGGACAGGGAGCCAACTATGGCTACACCTTC. Its translation is CASSPGQGANYGYTF.

The J gene is TRBJ2-7, the V gene TRBV5-5, with TRBD1 matching 7 bases. CDR1 and CDR2 from the germline V gene are SGHKS and YYEKEE (reference sequence). Losses at the gene ends were 0 bases for V and 1 base for J; bases not matched to a gene: 4. The CDR3 loop spans 15 amino acids. The CDR3 DNA is TGTGCCAGCAGCTTGGCGTGGGACAGATCCTACGAGCAGTACTTC. Its translation: CASSLAWDRSYEQYF.

The rearrangement links TRBV5-1 to TRBJ1-2; TRBD1 aligns across 7 bases. Trimming removed 0 bases from V and 7 bases from J; junction bases left unmatched: 15. The germline V gene encodes CDR1 SGHRS and CDR2 YFSETQ. CDR3 length: 17 residues. The CDR3, as DNA: TGCGCCAGCAGCTTGGACCCTCCGGGACAGACGATCGGTGGCTACACCTTC. Protein product: CASSLDPPGQTIGGYTF.

The chain couples TRBV28 to TRBJ1-4; 12 nucleotides match TRBD1. With 6 bases clipped from V and 4 bases from J, the junction kept 6 bases outside the gene matches. The CDR3 contains 16 residues. Germline V gene data show CDR1 as MDHEN and CDR2 as SYDVKM. In DNA form, the CDR3 reads TGTGCCAGCAGATACGGGACAGGGGGCTTTAATGAAAAACTGTTTTTT. It translates to CASRYGTGGFNEKLFF.

The gene calls are TRBV27 and TRBJ2-7; 8 positions match TRBD2. Per germline, CDR1 MNHEY and CDR2 SMNVEV (reference sequence). This CDR3 has 16 residues. The trim removed 5 bases at V and 2 bases at J, leaving 11 bases unmatched. The CDR3 protein is CASSINSGKVTYEQYF. In DNA, the CDR3 is TGTGCCAGCAGTATCAATAGCGGGAAGGTCACCTACGAGCAGTACTTC.

The chain uses TRBV7-9 and TRBJ1-1; a weak D match, TRBD1 (6 bases). The CDR3 contains 10 residues. The V gene's germline CDR1 is SEHNR and CDR2 FQNEAQ (reference sequence). With 3 bases removed from V and 10 bases from J, the gap between germline ends came to 6 bases. CDR3 residues: CASSLGAAFF. The CDR3 DNA reads TGTGCCAGCAGCTTGGGGGCAGCTTTCTTT.

The chain employs TRBV10-3 and TRBJ2-5, with 11 nucleotides matching TRBD2. The CDR3 consists of 16 residues. From germline, CDR1 is ENHRY and CDR2 SYGVKD. V shed 4 bases, J shed 4 bases, and the junction held 8 bases outside the gene matches. The CDR3, as DNA: TGTGCCATCAGTGGGAAACTAGCGGGAGTAGGAGAGACCCAGTACTTC. Translating gives CAISGKLAGVGETQYF.

The chain links TRBV18 to TRBJ2-7, with 11 bases aligning to TRBD1. Germline values: CDR1 KGHSH, CDR2 LQKENI. This CDR3 contains 14 residues. V shed 5 bases and J 6 bases; nucleotides not matched to a gene: 6. The CDR3 loop is CASSWDRGLVEQYF. Here the CDR3 DNA reads TGTGCCAGCTCATGGGACAGGGGGTTGGTCGAGCAGTACTTC.

The chain is built from TRBV15 and TRBJ1-2; TRBD1 agrees at 11 bases. This CDR3 is built from 16 residues. Trimming cost V 1 base and J 7 bases; bases outside gene matches: 8. CDR1 LNHNV and CDR2 YYDKDF come from the germline V gene (reference sequence). The CDR3 protein is CATSRAGQGALLGYTF. CDR3 DNA: TGTGCCACCAGCAGAGCAGGACAGGGGGCTCTTCTTGGCTACACCTTC.

This chain uses TRBV19 with TRBJ1-5; D gene uncertain. Per germline, CDR1 LNHDA and CDR2 SQIVND (reference sequence). Between the trimmed V and J ends, which lost 1 base and 4 bases, there was a span of 5 bases. The CDR3 is 13 residues long. The CDR3 region has the DNA TGTGCCAGTAGTATAGGAGGAAATCAGCCCCAGCATTTT. It yields the protein CASSIGGNQPQHF. The full variable domain, completed using reference TRBV19 and TRBJ1-5, is DGGITQSPKYLFRKEGQNVTLSCEQNLNHDAMYWYRQDPGQGLRLIYYSQIVNDFQKGDIAEGYSVSREKKESFPLTVTSAQKNPTAFYLCASSIGGNQPQHFGDGTRLSIL.

This clone showed up just a few times. The gene calls are TRBV19 and TRBJ2-6; perhaps TRBD2 as D (6 bases). Between the trimmed V and J ends, which lost 5 bases and 0 bases, there was a span of 17 bases. The CDR3 totals 18 residues. Germline assignment: CDR1 LNHDA and CDR2 SQIVND (reference sequence). The CDR3 loop is CASSVVGGTSSGANVLTF. The CDR3 nucleotides read TGTGCCAGTAGTGTAGTGGGGGGAACCTCCTCTGGGGCCAACGTCCTGACTTTC.